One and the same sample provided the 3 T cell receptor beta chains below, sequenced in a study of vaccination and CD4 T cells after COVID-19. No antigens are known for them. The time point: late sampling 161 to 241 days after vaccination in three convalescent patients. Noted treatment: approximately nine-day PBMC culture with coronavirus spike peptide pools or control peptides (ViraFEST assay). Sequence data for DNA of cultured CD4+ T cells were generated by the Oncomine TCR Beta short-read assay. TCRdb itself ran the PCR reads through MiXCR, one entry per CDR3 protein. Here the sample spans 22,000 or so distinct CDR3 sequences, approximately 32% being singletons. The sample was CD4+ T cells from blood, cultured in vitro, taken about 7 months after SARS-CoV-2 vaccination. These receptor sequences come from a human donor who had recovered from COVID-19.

CDR3 nucleotides: TGCGCCAGCAGCTTGGCCGGGGGGACCTACCAAGAGACCCAGTACTTC. It encodes CASSLAGGTYQETQYF. The rearrangement joins TRBV5-1 to TRBJ2-5; the match to TRBD2 covers 7 bases. In germline, CDR1 is SGHRS, CDR2 YFSETQ. This CDR3 comprises 16 residues. With 0 bases clipped from V and 0 bases from J, the junction kept 5 bases outside the gene matches. Complete variable domain (other parts from reference TRBV5-1 and TRBJ2-5): KAGVTQTPRYLIKTRGQQVTLSCSPISGHRSVSWYQQTPGQGLQFLFEYFSETQRNKGNFPGRFSGRQFSNSRSEMNVSTLELGDSALYLCASSLAGGTYQETQYFGPGTRLLVL.

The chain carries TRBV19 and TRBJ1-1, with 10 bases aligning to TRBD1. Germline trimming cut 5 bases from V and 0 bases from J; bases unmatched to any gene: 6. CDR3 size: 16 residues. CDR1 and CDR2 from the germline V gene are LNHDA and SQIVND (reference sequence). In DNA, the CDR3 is TGTGCCAGTAGTTATCCGGGACAGGGGTTGAACACTGAAGCTTTCTTT. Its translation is CASSYPGQGLNTEAFF.

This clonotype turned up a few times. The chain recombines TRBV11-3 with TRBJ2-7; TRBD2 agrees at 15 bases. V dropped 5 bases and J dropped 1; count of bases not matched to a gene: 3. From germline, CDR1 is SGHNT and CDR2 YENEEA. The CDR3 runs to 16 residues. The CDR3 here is CASSTGLAGGSYEQYF. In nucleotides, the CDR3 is TGTGCCAGCAGCACGGGACTAGCGGGGGGTTCCTACGAGCAGTACTTC.